These 26 T cell receptor beta chains were sequenced from one sample in a study of blood T cell repertoires in COVID-19. Generated by immunoSEQ multiplex PCR, the TCRdb table keeps only in-frame clones and is missing some. The sample includes about 300,000 clones, over 70% of them seen just once. Sample: peripheral blood. These TCRs come from a woman aged 45-59 years with acute or convalescent COVID-19.

This clone was observed once. The chain has TRBV9 and TRBJ1-2; D gene unclear. This CDR3 is 13 amino acids long. Trimming removed 4 bases at V and 5 bases at J, with 12 bases between. CDR1 SGDLS and CDR2 YYNGEE come from the germline V gene. The CDR3 loop is CASSPRSEYGYTF. CDR3 nucleotides: TGTGCCAGCAGCCCACGGTCGGAGTATGGCTACACCTTC.

As concerns this clone: Other DNA sequences from this sample encode an identical CDR3 as well. The chain recombines TRBV5-1 with TRBJ2-5; D uncertain. Germline V gene data show CDR1 as SGHRS and CDR2 as YFSETQ. V was clipped by 0 bases and J by 1 base, with 10 bases between them. This CDR3 has 15 residues. The CDR3: CASSLGLTVQETQYF. CDR3 in DNA: TGCGCCAGCAGCTTGGGGTTAACGGTCCAAGAGACCCAGTACTTC.

Only one count was recorded for this clone. This chain joins TRBV5-6 and TRBJ2-3; no firm D call. V dropped 2 bases and J dropped 6 bases, with 4 bases sitting between them. The germline CDR1 and CDR2 sequences are SGHDT and YYEEEE. There are 11 residues in the CDR3. CDR3 in DNA: TGTGCCAGCAGCTTTCAGGATACGCAGTATTTT. This translates into CASSFQDTQYF.

The chain is built from TRBV24-1 and TRBJ2-3; 7 bases map to TRBD1. V lost 3 bases, J lost 6 bases, and 8 bases stayed unmatched. CDR3 length equals 15 residues. Per germline, CDR1 KGHDR and CDR2 SFDVKD. The CDR3 reads CATSDPSRGTDTQYF. The CDR3 DNA is TGTGCCACCAGTGATCCCAGCAGGGGGACGGATACGCAGTATTTT.

The chain carries TRBV2 and TRBJ2-2; 8 nucleotides agree with TRBD2. J was trimmed by 1 base and V by 5 bases; bases with no gene match: 6. CDR3 size: 16 residues. CDR1 is SNHLY, CDR2 FYNNEI, per germline. DNA of the CDR3: TGTGCCAGCAGTACCCCGGGGGGGTGGAACACCGGGGAGCTGTTTTTT. Translated: CASSTPGGWNTGELFF.

The V and J genes are TRBV7-2 and TRBJ2-5, with unresolved D. V was pared by 2 bases and J by 2 bases, with 3 bases between. Germline V gives CDR1 SGHTA, CDR2 FQGNSA. This CDR3 spans 12 amino acids. CDR3 coding DNA: TGTGCCAGCAGCTTATTACAAGAGACCCAGTACTTC. It specifies CASSLLQETQYF.

The sample holds one count of this clone. This rearrangement joins TRBV30 to TRBJ2-7; the D gene is possibly TRBD2 (6 bases). V was clipped by 8 bases and J by 0 bases, with 11 bases between them. There are 12 residues in the CDR3. CDR1 is GTSNPN, CDR2 SVGIG, per germline (reference sequence). This CDR3 is CALMTSSYEQYV. CDR3 DNA: TGTGCCCTGATGACTAGCTCCTACGAGCAGTACGTC.

The chain recombines TRBV7-9 with TRBJ1-2; D remains ambiguous. V lost 1 base to trimming and J lost 4 bases, with 7 bases between them. This CDR3 is built from 13 residues. Germline values: CDR1 SEHNR, CDR2 FQNEAQ (reference sequence). The CDR3 nucleotides read TGTGCCAGCAGCTTAGTAGCGGGCTATGGCTACACCTTC. It encodes CASSLVAGYGYTF.

Only a few counts were recorded for this clone. The chain uses TRBV7-2 and TRBJ2-1, with D perhaps matching TRBD2 (6 bases). V gave up 5 bases and J gave up 2 bases, with 13 bases separating them. Germline CDR1 SGHTA, CDR2 FQGNSA. This CDR3 has 15 amino acids. For the CDR3, the DNA is TGTGCCAGCAGCACCTTAGCGGCTACCTACAATGAGCAGTTCTTC. Translating gives CASSTLAATYNEQFF.

The genes are TRBV6-1 and TRBJ1-5; D ambiguous. V was clipped by 1 base and J by 7 bases, with 8 bases between them. The CDR3 loop spans 13 amino acids. Germline-derived CDR1 and CDR2 are MNHNS and SASEGT. In DNA form, the CDR3 reads TGTGCCAGCAGTGAAGAACCCCGGCAGCCCCAGCATTTT. Translation: CASSEEPRQPQHF.

The chain combines TRBV9 with TRBJ2-5, with TRBD2 matching 9 bases. Germline CDR1 reads SGDLS; CDR2 reads YYNGEE. V dropped 2 bases and J dropped 4; count of bases not matched to a gene: 3. This CDR3 is 14 amino acids long. CDR3 sequence: CASSVGLAGETQYF. CDR3 nucleotides: TGTGCCAGCAGCGTGGGACTAGCAGGAGAGACCCAGTACTTC.

The chain couples TRBV10-1 to TRBJ1-1; 8 bases match TRBD1. Germline loops: CDR1 WNHNN, CDR2 SYGVQD (reference sequence). V dropped 4 bases and J dropped 5; count of bases not matched to a gene: 6. The CDR3 consists of 14 residues. This CDR3 is CASSASRGQTEAFF. The CDR3 DNA sequence: TGCGCCAGCAGTGCTTCCAGGGGGCAAACTGAAGCTTTCTTT.

V and J are TRBV11-3 and TRBJ2-1; tentative D call: TRBD2 (6 bases). Germline V gene data show CDR1 as SGHNT and CDR2 as YENEEA. Trimming left V 1 base short and J 2 bases short, with 6 bases between. The CDR3 extends over 14 amino acids. As DNA, the CDR3 is TGTGCCAGCAGCTTAGCTAGCGCCTACAATGAGCAGTTCTTC. It codes for CASSLASAYNEQFF.

The rearrangement links TRBV10-3 to TRBJ2-1; tentatively, D is TRBD1 (6 bases). V lost 0 bases and J 14 bases, leaving 11 bases between the germline ends. The CDR3 length is 12 residues. Germline V gives CDR1 ENHRY, CDR2 SYGVKD. The CDR3 here is CAISESSGAEFF. CDR3 coding DNA: TGTGCCATCAGTGAGTCGTCAGGGGCGGAGTTCTTC.

The V call is TRBV7-2, the J call TRBJ2-1; 9 positions match TRBD1. Germline V gene data show CDR1 as SGHTA and CDR2 as FQGNSA. V was clipped by 4 bases and J by 2 bases; unmatched bases: 3. The CDR3 has 15 residues. The CDR3 DNA reads TGTGCCAGCAGCTCACAGGGGGCTACCTACAATGAGCAGTTCTTC. Its translation is CASSSQGATYNEQFF. Supplemented by reference TRBV7-2 and TRBJ2-1, the full variable domain reads GAGVSQSPSNKVTEKGKDVELRCDPISGHTALYWYRQSLGQGLEFLIYFQGNSAPDKSGLPSDRFSAERTGGSVSTLTIQRTQQEDSAVYLCASSSQGATYNEQFFGPGTRLTVL.

This clone was seen more than once but under ten times. The genes are TRBV6-5 and TRBJ1-2; possibly TRBD1 for D (6 bases). V lost 7 bases to trimming and J lost 4 bases, with 19 bases between them. Germline lookup yields CDR1 MNHEY and CDR2 SVGAGI. The CDR3 has 15 amino acids. CDR3: CASKKGGLYSYGYTF. In DNA, the CDR3 is TGTGCCAGCAAAAAGGGGGGGCTATATTCCTATGGCTACACCTTC.

The rearrangement links TRBV11-2 to TRBJ2-2; D perhaps matches TRBD2 (6 bases). The V gene's germline CDR1 is SGHAT and CDR2 FQNNGV. There are 15 residues in the CDR3. V lost 4 bases and J lost 7, with 16 bases in between. CDR3 nucleotide sequence: TGTGCCAGCAGCTCTCGGGACTTCGAGGGCGGGGAGCTGTTTTTT. This codes for CASSSRDFEGGELFF.

This chain links TRBV5-6 with TRBJ1-2; TRBD1 aligns across 8 bases. Trimming at V came to 2 bases and at J to 4 bases, leaving 10 bases not matched to a gene. The CDR3 is 16 amino acids. The germline CDR1 and CDR2 sequences are SGHDT and YYEEEE. CDR3 DNA: TGTGCCAGCAGCTTTGCGGGACAGGCCTTCATCTATGGCTACACCTTC. The encoded protein is CASSFAGQAFIYGYTF.

V is TRBV9 and J is TRBJ1-3, with a tentative D call TRBD1 (6 bases). In germline, CDR1 is SGDLS, CDR2 YYNGEE. V was cut by 0 bases and J by 0 bases, with 13 bases left in between. The CDR3 spans 17 residues. The CDR3 spells CASSVELRTDSGNTIYF. As DNA, the CDR3 is TGTGCCAGCAGCGTAGAGCTTAGGACAGACTCTGGAAACACCATATATTTT.

This chain connects TRBV18 to TRBJ1-3; D is unresolved. Germline V gene data show CDR1 as KGHSH and CDR2 as LQKENI. V lost 0 bases and J 0 bases, leaving 12 bases between the germline ends. CDR3 length: 17 residues. As DNA, the CDR3 is TGTGCCAGCTCACCACCTTCCCGGGAAAGCTCTGGAAACACCATATATTTT. Translation: CASSPPSRESSGNTIYF.

The chain uses TRBV3-1 (or the pseudogene TRBV3-2) and TRBJ1-2; D perhaps matches TRBD1 (6 bases). Trimming pared 4 bases from V and 8 bases from J, leaving 20 bases between. The germline gives CDR1 LGHDT, CDR2 YNNKEL (reference sequence). CDR3 length: 15 residues. CDR3 coding DNA: TGTGCCAGCAGCCTGAGAACCGGGACAAATAAAGGCTACACCTTC. Translating gives CASSLRTGTNKGYTF.

This chain connects TRBV7-2 to TRBJ1-2; no definite D call. CDR1 is SGHTA, CDR2 FQGNSA, per germline. Trimming left V 2 bases short and J 8 bases short, with 12 bases between. This CDR3 comprises 13 residues. The CDR3 nucleotides are TGTGCCAGCAGCTTATTGGAGGGAGTGGGCTACACCTTC. It specifies CASSLLEGVGYTF.

The rearrangement joins TRBV2 to TRBJ2-3; 7 nucleotides match TRBD1. Trimming at V came to 8 bases and at J to 4 bases, leaving 6 bases not matched to a gene. The CDR3 spans 13 residues. Germline CDR1 and CDR2: SNHLY and FYNNEI. The CDR3 DNA reads as TGTGCCAGCGGCAGGGGGTTGGCAGATACGCAGTATTTT. This translates into CASGRGLADTQYF.

For this clone: A read error may account for a junction end that differs from germline. The V gene is TRBV5-1, the J gene TRBJ2-5; D possibly corresponds to TRBD1 (7 bases). CDR1 and CDR2 from the germline V gene are SGHRS and YFSETQ. The CDR3 runs 15 residues. The CDR3 DNA reads TGCGCCAGCAGCTTGGCCCAGGGGGGCCAAGGGACCCAGTACTTC. Translating it yields CASSLAQGGQGTQYF.

This clone has only one observation. The chain employs TRBV6-2 or TRBV6-3 and TRBJ2-1; 9 bases are a match to TRBD2. CDR1 and CDR2 from the germline V gene are MNHEY and SVGEGT. The CDR3 contains 14 residues. V trimming: 6 bases; J trimming: 9 bases; junction bases outside the gene matches: 9. CDR3 in DNA: TGTGCCAGCAGACCTAATAGCGGGAGAGGTGAGCAGTTCTTC. It codes for CASRPNSGRGEQFF.

The V and J genes are TRBV7-9 and TRBJ1-5; D call uncertain. The germline V gene encodes CDR1 SEHNR and CDR2 FQNEAQ (reference sequence). The CDR3 length is 14 residues. V was cut by 5 bases and J by 1 base, with 9 bases left in between. CDR3 sequence (DNA): TGTGCCAGCAGCCCCTCGGGGAGCAATCAGCCCCAGCATTTT. Protein product: CASSPSGSNQPQHF.